This TCR beta chain came from a study of technical replicates of blood from several donors. The J segment lost 0 bases and the V segment lost 4 bases, leaving 2 bases of the junction unmatched. The CDR3 extends over 14 amino acids. Germline values: CDR1 SGDLS, CDR2 YYNGEE. The sample holds one count of this clone. Clones were sequenced by immunoSEQ multiplex PCR, and TCRdb holds only the in-frame ones, with some missing. The sample has about 97,000 clones; about 94% are singletons. The specimen sequenced was T cells isolated from PBMCs. This sequence joins TRBV9 and TRBJ2-7; 9 bases align to TRBD2. This receptor was obtained from a human donor in good health. The CDR3 sequence: CASSFSGSSYEQYF. CDR3 nucleotide sequence: TGTGCCAGCAGCTTTAGCGGGAGCTCCTACGAGCAGTACTTC.